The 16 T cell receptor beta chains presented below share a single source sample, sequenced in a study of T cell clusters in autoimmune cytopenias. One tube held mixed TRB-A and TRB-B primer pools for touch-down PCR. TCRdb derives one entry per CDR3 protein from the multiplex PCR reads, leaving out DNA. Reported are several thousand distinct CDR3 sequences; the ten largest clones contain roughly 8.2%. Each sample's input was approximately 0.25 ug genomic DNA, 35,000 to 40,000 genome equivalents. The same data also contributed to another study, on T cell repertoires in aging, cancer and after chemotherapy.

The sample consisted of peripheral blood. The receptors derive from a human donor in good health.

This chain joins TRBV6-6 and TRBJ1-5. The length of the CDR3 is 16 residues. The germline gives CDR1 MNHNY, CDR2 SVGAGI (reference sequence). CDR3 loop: CASSPKAGVSNQPQHF.

The CDR3 loop reads CASSLRDSKNIQYF. The rearrangement joins TRBV5-5 to TRBJ2-4; TCRdb returns TRBD1, unconfirmable since there is no DNA. CDR1 and CDR2 (germline): SGHKS, YYEKEE (reference sequence). This CDR3 has 14 residues.

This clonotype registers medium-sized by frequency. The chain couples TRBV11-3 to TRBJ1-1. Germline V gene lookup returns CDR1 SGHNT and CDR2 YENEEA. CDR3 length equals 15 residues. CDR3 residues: CASSPRWRMNTEAFF.

This chain's CDR3 is CASSPSGLAGGTGELFF. The chain combines TRBV5-1 with TRBJ2-2; there is no DNA to check the TCRdb D call of TRBD2. This CDR3 is 17 amino acids long. Germline-derived CDR1 and CDR2 are SGHRS and YFSETQ.

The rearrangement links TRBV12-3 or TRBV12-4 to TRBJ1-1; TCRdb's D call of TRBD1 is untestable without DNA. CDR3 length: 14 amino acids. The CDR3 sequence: CASTSSGVDTEAFF.

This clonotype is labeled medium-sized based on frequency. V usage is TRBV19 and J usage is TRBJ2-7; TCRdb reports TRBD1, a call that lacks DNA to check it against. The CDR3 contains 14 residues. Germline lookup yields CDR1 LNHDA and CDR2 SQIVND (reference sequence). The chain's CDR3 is CASSIADRGREQYF.

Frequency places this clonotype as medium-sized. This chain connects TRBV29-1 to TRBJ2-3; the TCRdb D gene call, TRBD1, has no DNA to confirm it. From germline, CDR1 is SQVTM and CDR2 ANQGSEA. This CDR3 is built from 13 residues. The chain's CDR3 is CSVDSGVRNTQYF.

CDR3 protein: CASSPRLGGAYNEQFF. The V gene is TRBV7-9, the J gene TRBJ2-1; without DNA, the TCRdb call of TRBD2 cannot be checked. This CDR3 spans 16 amino acids. CDR1 is SEHNR, CDR2 FQNEAQ, per germline (reference sequence). Using reference TRBV7-9 and TRBJ2-1 for the parts outside the CDR3, the full variable domain is DTGVSQNPRHKITKRGQNVTFRCDPISEHNRLYWYRQTLGQGPEFLTYFQNEAQLEKSRLLSDRFSAERPKGSFSTLEIQRTEQGDSAMYLCASSPRLGGAYNEQFFGPGTRLTVL.

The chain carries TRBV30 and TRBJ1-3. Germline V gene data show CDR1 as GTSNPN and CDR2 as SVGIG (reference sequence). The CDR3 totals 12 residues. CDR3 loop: CAYRKAGNTIYF.

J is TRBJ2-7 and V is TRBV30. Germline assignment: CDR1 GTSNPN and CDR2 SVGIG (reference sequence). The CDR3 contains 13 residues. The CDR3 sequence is CAWSAVRTYEQYF.

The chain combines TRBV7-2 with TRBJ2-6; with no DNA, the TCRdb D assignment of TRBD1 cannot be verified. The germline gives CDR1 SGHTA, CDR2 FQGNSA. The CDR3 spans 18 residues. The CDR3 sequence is CASTHRGDSGSGANVLTF.

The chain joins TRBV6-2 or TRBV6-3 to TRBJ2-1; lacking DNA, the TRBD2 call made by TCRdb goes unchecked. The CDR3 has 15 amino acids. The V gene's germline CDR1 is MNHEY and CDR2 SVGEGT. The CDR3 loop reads CASSSYSGGGDEQFF.

The CDR3 loop reads CATSRDRGSSNQPQHF. The chain links TRBV15 to TRBJ1-5. The CDR3 runs 16 residues. CDR1 and CDR2 from the germline V gene are LNHNV and YYDKDF (reference sequence).

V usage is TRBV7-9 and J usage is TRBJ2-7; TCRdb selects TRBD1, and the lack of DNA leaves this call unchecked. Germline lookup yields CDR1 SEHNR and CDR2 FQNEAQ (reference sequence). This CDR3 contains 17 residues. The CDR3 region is CASSQEDRTGQIDEQYF.

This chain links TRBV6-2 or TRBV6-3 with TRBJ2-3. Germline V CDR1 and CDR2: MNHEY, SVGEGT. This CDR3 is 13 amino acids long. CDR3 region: CASSYRSTDTQYF.

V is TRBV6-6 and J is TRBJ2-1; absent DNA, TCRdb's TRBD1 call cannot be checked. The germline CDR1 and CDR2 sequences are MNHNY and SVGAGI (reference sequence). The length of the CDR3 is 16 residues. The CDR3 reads CASSLSSGSGGTLEFF.